Listed below are T cell receptor beta chains from one sample, sequenced in a study of T cell changes during pregnancy in multiple sclerosis. Method: immunoSEQ multiplex PCR; TCRdb's copy keeps in-frame clones and lacks some. The sample has 25,000 to 35,000 clones, about 91% seen once. Source: peripheral blood, taken in the first trimester of pregnancy. The source is a female donor in good health, enrolled as a control in a pregnancy study. Each CDR3 is given with its conserved first and last residue. D genes are given only for firm matches. A clone size is listed for some rows: how often the clone was seen (once, few, many), or a class if it is expanded.

D,size,V,J,CDR3,DNA
-,once,TRBV6-5,TRBJ1-1,CASRPPEVPGIAFF,TGTGCCAGCAGGCCGCCTGAGGTACCGGGTATCGCTTTCTTT
TRBD1,few,TRBV2,TRBJ1-2,CASSGTGDYGYTF,TGTGCCAGCAGTGGGACAGGCGACTATGGCTACACCTTC
-,once,TRBV12-5,TRBJ2-1,CASGLSAGAYNEQFF,TGTGCTAGTGGTTTGTCGGCCGGGGCCTACAATGAGCAGTTCTTC
-,once,TRBV19,TRBJ2-5,CASSTNRRVQQETQYF,TGTGCCAGTAGTACCAACAGGAGAGTTCAACAAGAGACCCAGTACTTC
TRBD1,-,TRBV29-1,TRBJ1-1,CSASTGTVYTEAFF,TGCAGCGCTTCAACCGGGACAGTATACACTGAAGCTTTCTTT
TRBD2,-,TRBV19,TRBJ2-1,CASSTTSGRGNEQFF,TGTGCCAGTAGTACCACTAGCGGGAGGGGGAATGAGCAGTTCTTC
-,-,TRBV27,TRBJ2-1,CASMGSPGGEQFF,TGTGCCAGCATGGGCAGTCCAGGTGGTGAGCAGTTCTTC
-,-,TRBV7-2,TRBJ2-2,CASSSPTGFANTGELFF,TGTGCCAGCAGCTCCCCGACTGGTTTCGCGAACACCGGGGAGCTGTTTTTT
TRBD2,-,TRBV5-6,TRBJ2-7,CASSFGTTSEQYF,TGTGCCAGCAGCTTTGGGACTACTAGCGAGCAGTACTTC
-,-,TRBV2,TRBJ2-5,CASSWERTQYF,TGTGCCAGCAGTTGGGAGAGAACCCAGTACTTC
-,-,TRBV6-5,TRBJ1-2,CASSYSSGGLNGYTF,TGTGCCAGCAGTTACTCGAGTGGAGGACTTAATGGCTACACCTTC
TRBD1,-,TRBV19,TRBJ1-4,CATARGGTGNEKLFF,TGTGCCACCGCCCGAGGCGGGACAGGGAATGAAAAACTGTTTTTT
-,-,TRBV29-1,TRBJ1-2,CSVDPEDGYTF,TGCAGCGTTGACCCGGAGGATGGCTACACCTTC
-,-,TRBV29-1,TRBJ2-1,CSVQTGGGRRMVNEQFF,TGCAGCGTACAGACGGGAGGGGGCCGAAGGATGGTAAATGAGCAGTTCTTC
-,-,TRBV19,TRBJ1-1,CATQQGPGNTEAFF,TGTGCCACGCAACAGGGCCCGGGGAACACTGAAGCTTTCTTT
TRBD1,-,TRBV5-1,TRBJ1-1,CASSTDRVGVDTEAFF,TGCGCCAGCAGCACCGACAGGGTTGGGGTGGACACTGAAGCTTTCTTT
TRBD2,-,TRBV2,TRBJ2-3,CASTGQGGDTQYF,TGTGCCAGCACCGGCCAGGGAGGGGATACGCAGTATTTT
TRBD2,-,TRBV7-9,TRBJ2-1,CASSPGLATRNEQFF,TGTGCCAGCAGCCCGGGACTAGCGACGCGGAATGAGCAGTTCTTC
TRBD1,once,TRBV27,TRBJ2-7,CASSLGTGANEQYF,TGTGCCAGCAGTTTGGGGACAGGGGCCAACGAGCAGTACTTC
TRBD2,-,TRBV4-2,TRBJ2-5,CASSQGPTSVQTQYF,TGTGCCAGCAGCCAAGGTCCTACTAGCGTACAGACCCAGTACTTC
-,-,TRBV7-2,TRBJ1-2,CASSLVWGGGGYTF,TGTGCCAGCAGCTTAGTTTGGGGGGGCGGCGGCTACACCTTC
TRBD1,-,TRBV6-6,TRBJ1-4,CASSRQGAQGEKLFF,TGTGCCAGCAGTCGACAGGGGGCCCAGGGTGAAAAACTGTTTTTT
-,-,TRBV7-9,TRBJ2-5,CASSRALQGKGQETQYF,TGTGCCAGCAGCCGAGCACTCCAGGGAAAAGGGCAAGAGACCCAGTACTTC
-,-,TRBV7-9,TRBJ2-1,CASSLRGTNDEQFF,TGTGCCAGCAGTTTACGAGGGACAAATGATGAGCAGTTCTTC
TRBD2,once,TRBV7-6,TRBJ2-5,CASSLYSGSPETQYF,TGTGCCAGCAGCTTATATAGCGGGAGCCCAGAGACCCAGTACTTC
-,-,TRBV18,TRBJ1-1,CASSPQGNLNTEAFF,TGTGCCAGCTCACCTCAGGGGAACTTGAACACTGAAGCTTTCTTT
-,-,TRBV6-5,TRBJ1-6,CASKSSSSINSPLHF,TGTGCCAGCAAATCCTCCTCAAGCATCAATTCACCCCTCCACTTT
TRBD2,once,TRBV7-2,TRBJ2-1,CASSLRTSGGMGSYNEQFF,TGTGCCAGCAGCCTAAGGACTAGCGGGGGAATGGGCTCCTACAATGAGCAGTTCTTC
TRBD2,-,TRBV6-1,TRBJ2-1,CASSLAGNYNEQFF,TGTGCCAGTTCTCTAGCGGGAAACTACAATGAGCAGTTCTTC
-,-,TRBV10-3,TRBJ1-6,CAISESKGVSPLHF,TGTGCCATCAGTGAGTCGAAAGGGGTATCACCCCTCCACTTT
TRBD1,-,TRBV23-1,TRBJ1-2,CASTTNRPGQGAGYTF,TGCGCCAGCACTACAAATCGCCCGGGACAGGGGGCTGGCTACACCTTC
-,-,TRBV6-1,TRBJ1-5,CATGGFQPQHF,TGTGCCACGGGAGGTTTTCAGCCCCAGCATTTT
-,-,TRBV5-1,TRBJ2-3,CAGSPGTSTDTQYF,TGCGCCGGCAGCCCGGGGACAAGCACAGATACGCAGTATTTT